This T cell receptor beta chain originates from a study of T cells in Graves' hyperthyroidism and ophthalmopathy (dated by TCRdb to about 2019). With respect to the entire study: Peripheral blood was sampled at the time of initial diagnosis, prior to any treatment. A discovery cohort of about 100 patients, approximately 45 with Graves' ophthalmopathy and 55 to 65 with stable Graves' hyperthyroidism, was used to find distinguishing TCR V-J signatures. Prospective prediction of ophthalmopathy was tested in an independent validation cohort consisting of about 20 hyperthyroidism patients and 17 patients who later progressed to ophthalmopathy. The 80 to 100 discovery patients were randomly divided into training and test sets at a 7:3 ratio. Thyroid tissue and blood T-cell repertoires from roughly 6 Graves' hyperthyroidism patients were also compared in the study. Following sampling, methimazole starting at 30 mg daily was given to hyperthyroidism patients, and high-dose intravenous methylprednisolone was given to ophthalmopathy patients. The paper reports TCR Vbeta CDR3 sequencing of approximately 140 peripheral blood samples: under 45 ophthalmopathy, over 70 hyperthyroidism and approximately 17 progressor patients.

TCR beta CDR3 regions were amplified from RNA transcripts. The first round of RT-PCR for the TCR CDR3 was performed with the HTBI primer set and the Qiagen OneStep RT-PCR kit. The libraries were constructed in a second round of multiplex PCR and then size-selected and purified. Paired-end sequencing of the libraries was performed with 100 bp reads on an Illumina HiSeq2000. From the authors' description of their analysis: SOAPnuke was used to process the raw data, with reads discarded if the reads contained adapters or uncalled bases, had a mean Phred below 15, or lacked an exact constant-primer or identifier match. COPE v1.2.5 was used to merge high-quality paired reads, and clonotypes were defined as unique nucleotide sequences. MiTCR v1.1 was used to align clonotypes to the IMGT TRBV, TRBD and TRBJ reference segments. Analysis was restricted to V-J combinations with a frequency above 0.0001, which covered about 99% of repertoires. A TCS score was defined as the ratio of F50 (clonal expansion) to E x V (chaos), with BLOSUM62-based TCRdist applied between CDR3 peptides within each V-J. Welch's t-statistics and random forest reduced 500 to 650 V-J features to 10 to 15, which were used in a naive Bayes classifier (R e1071). Through fastp at Q25 and MiXCR, TCRdb rebuilt clones from the public reads, retaining in-frame beta chains. Merged by CDR3 protein, the rows form single entries marked with the most common genes and DNA. These V and J calls derive from TCRdb rather than the authors' analysis. The sample includes 300,000 to 450,000 distinct CDR3 sequences, with roughly a sixth observed a single time. The top ten constitute 34% of the sample.

The hyperthyroidism patients were between 18 and 65 years old and newly diagnosed, with a disease duration of less than 2 months. Any patient with an uncontrolled infection, another autoimmune disease, pregnancy or lactation was excluded. Clinical symptoms, serum thyroxine and TRAb, thyroid ultrasound, and orbital computed tomography formed the basis for the diagnoses. For progressor patients, blood was drawn at the first diagnosis of hyperthyroidism, before any ophthalmopathy symptoms had appeared. PBMCs were isolated from 7.5 to 10 ml of fresh peripheral blood by Ficoll-Paque density gradient centrifugation. Patients classed as progressors first received a Graves' hyperthyroidism diagnosis and then went on to develop ophthalmopathy during follow-up. Total RNA was extracted with Trizol reagent, and quality was checked on an Agilent 2100 Bioanalyzer. General findings and caveats noted by the study authors: During validation, the model predicted progression to ophthalmopathy a median of around six months ahead of onset, with approximately 71% sensitivity and 72.22% specificity. A 13 V-J signature model separated ophthalmopathy from stable hyperthyroidism, with approximately 86% sensitivity and roughly 84% specificity in cross-validation and 80%/75% in testing. Most expanded thyroid clonotypes (frequency above 0.001) were also detected in blood, a finding suggesting that blood repertoires may reflect thyroid immune responses. No statistical method was used to fix the sample size in advance, and group allocation was not hidden from the investigators.

This clonotype has a count of ten or more. What antigen it recognizes has not been identified. Base-call qualities are not available, and no considerably larger clone is one nucleotide away. The sequence derives from a young woman with Graves' hyperthyroidism that later progressed to Graves' ophthalmopathy. Sequencing input: blood.

The nucleotides are TGTGCCACCAGCCCTTTCTCAGCGGGAGATACGCAGTATTTT. It specifies CATSPFSAGDTQYF. Recombination joined TRBV24-1 with TRBJ2-3; matching of 6 bases hints at TRBD2 as the D gene. In the germline V gene, CDR1 corresponds to KGHDR and CDR2 to SFDVKD. Trimming at the junction amounts to 7 bases on V and 5 bases on J, and the germline ends lie 15 bases apart. The CDR3 sequence holds 14 residues, the cysteine and phenylalanine included. Only the CDR3 portion is preserved as DNA: 42 bases, with reading frame beginning at the first base.